The 7 T cell receptor beta chains in this list originate from one sample, sequenced in a study of CD8 T cells in ankylosing spondylitis. A single record per CDR3 protein comes from TCRdb applying MiXCR to the 5' RACE reads. Among around 440,000 distinct CDR3 sequences listed, roughly 18% were seen once. Their cognate antigens are unknown. Overall study findings and caveats: Among TCR beta sequences, a motif of several highly homologous variants appeared characteristic of ankylosing spondylitis blood.

The material sequenced was blood, either unsorted or a sorted T cell fraction (not recorded which). All receptors come from a male donor with ankylosing spondylitis.

This CDR3 is CASSHRGSGETQYF. CDR3 DNA sequence: TGTGCCAGCAGTCACCGGGGTAGCGGGGAGACCCAGTACTTC. The genes are TRBV27 and TRBJ2-5; TRBD2 aligns across 7 bases. Germline V gene lookup returns CDR1 MNHEY and CDR2 SMNVEV (reference sequence). The CDR3 is made up of 14 amino acids. Germline trimming cut 5 bases from V and 5 bases from J; bases unmatched to any gene: 8.

CDR3 sequence reads: CASSEIAGFSYEQYF. Written as DNA, the CDR3 is TGTGCCAGCAGTGAAATCGCAGGGTTCTCCTACGAGCAGTACTTC. The V and J genes are TRBV6-1 and TRBJ2-7; D is perhaps TRBD1 (5 bases). Germline V gene data show CDR1 as MNHNS and CDR2 as SASEGT. There are 15 residues in the CDR3. Trimming pared 2 bases from V and 0 bases from J, leaving 11 bases between.

This clonotype has ten or more counts. The chain is built from TRBV5-1 and TRBJ2-1; D is perhaps TRBD1 (7 bases). The CDR3 has 15 amino acids. Germline V gives CDR1 SGHRS, CDR2 YFSETQ. V was trimmed by 0 bases and J by 9 bases, leaving 16 bases between them. The CDR3 DNA sequence: TGCGCCAGCAGCTTGGCGGCAGGGGGGTTGAGTGAGCAGTTCTTC. It codes for CASSLAAGGLSEQFF.

This clonotype appeared a few times. The chain links TRBV20-1 to TRBJ2-4; possibly TRBD1 or TRBD2 for D (5 bases each). The V and J ends lost 4 bases and 8 bases respectively, with 21 bases between them. CDR3 length: 15 residues. Germline CDR1 and CDR2: DFQATT and SNEGSKA (reference sequence). The DNA of the CDR3 is TGCAGTGCTAACAAGCCGGGACCGCCGTCGGACATTCAGTACTTC. Translation gives CSANKPGPPSDIQYF.

This clonotype was observed a few times. The chain has TRBV12-3 or TRBV12-4 and TRBJ2-1, with 9 bases aligning to TRBD2. This CDR3 is 15 amino acids long. V lost 7 bases and J lost 9; bases outside the gene matches: 13. The CDR3 nucleotides read TGTGCCAGCAATCCTACTAGCGGGTCGTCCGGTGAGCAGTTCTTC. This translates into CASNPTSGSSGEQFF.

CDR3: CASSQEMGDTGELFF. CDR3 coding DNA: TGTGCCAGCAGCCAAGAGATGGGAGACACCGGGGAGCTGTTTTTT. The chain has TRBV3-1 and TRBJ2-2; D is perhaps TRBD2 (5 bases). Trimming took 0 bases from V and 3 from J, leaving 8 bases between them. CDR3 length: 15 residues. CDR1 LGHDT and CDR2 YNNKEL come from the germline V gene (reference sequence).

This clonotype was recorded at least ten times. This chain joins TRBV29-1 and TRBJ1-1; a weak D match, TRBD1 (6 bases). V was shortened by 6 bases and J by 4 bases, with 18 bases between the two germline ends. The CDR3 is made up of 14 amino acids. Germline CDR1 reads SQVTM; CDR2 reads ANQGSEA. In DNA, the CDR3 is TGCAGCGTGGGGGACACCACCTGGAGCACTGAAGCTTTCTTT. Its translation: CSVGDTTWSTEAFF.